These 16 T cell receptor beta chains were sequenced from one sample in a study of T-cell reconstitution after alpha-beta-depleted transplantation in children. The TCRbeta library incorporated unique molecular identifiers. A single record per CDR3 protein comes from TCRdb applying MiXCR to the PCR reads. The table lists just over 350,000 distinct CDR3 sequences, approximately 12% of them singletons. The sequenced sample was PBMCs, obtained from the stem cell graft. These TCRs come from a human donor who donated a stem cell graft to a child with Fanconi anemia.

This clonotype has just a few counts. The gene calls are TRBV29-1 and TRBJ1-2; no clear D. Germline CDR1 is SQVTM and CDR2 is ANQGSEA. V gave up 4 bases and J gave up 7 bases, with 10 bases separating them. The CDR3 runs to 11 residues. The CDR3 region has the DNA TGCAGCGTTGGAGACATAGCTGGCTACACCTTC. Translating gives CSVGDIAGYTF.

The chain couples TRBV20-1 to TRBJ1-5, with a weak D call TRBD1 (5 bases). The V gene lost 5 bases and the J gene lost 5 bases, with 19 bases spanning the gap. Per germline, CDR1 DFQATT and CDR2 SNEGSKA (reference sequence). This CDR3 contains 15 residues. The CDR3 DNA sequence: TGCAGTGCTTTCCCCGGGGGGAGCCTCGATCAGCCCCAGCATTTT. Its protein is CSAFPGGSLDQPQHF.

This clonotype was observed at least ten times. For the CDR3, the DNA is TGTGCCAGCAGCTTTGGCGGGGAAGAGACCCAGTACTTC. Translated, it gives CASSFGGEETQYF. The chain uses TRBV5-5 and TRBJ2-5, with a tentative D call TRBD2 (6 bases). This CDR3 is built from 13 residues. Trimming took 2 bases from V and 3 from J, leaving 8 bases between them. Germline V gene data show CDR1 as SGHKS and CDR2 as YYEKEE (reference sequence).

This clonotype showed up many times. The gene calls are TRBV20-1 and TRBJ2-1; 8 positions match TRBD2. The V segment lost 5 bases and the J segment 4 bases; nucleotides outside the gene matches: 7. CDR1 and CDR2 from the germline V gene are DFQATT and SNEGSKA (reference sequence). This CDR3 spans 14 amino acids. CDR3 sequence reads: CSASSGGDYNEQFF. The CDR3 region has the DNA TGCAGTGCTTCAAGCGGGGGAGATTACAATGAGCAGTTCTTC.

Note on this clonotype: With a much larger clone just one base away, this may be a read error. The rearrangement uses TRBV3-1 and TRBJ2-1; possible D gene TRBD1, 6 bases. In germline, CDR1 is LGHDT, CDR2 YNNKEL (reference sequence). The CDR3 covers 19 residues. The CDR3 reads CASSLVWGTDSSSYYEQFF. The CDR3, as DNA: TGTGCCAGCAGCCTTGTCTGGGGAACGGACAGTAGCTCCTACTATGAGCAGTTCTTC.

This clonotype has a handful of counts. The V call is TRBV6-2 or TRBV6-3, the J call TRBJ2-6; D gene unclear. Germline CDR1 reads MNHEY; CDR2 reads SVGEGT. V lost 6 bases to trimming and J lost 4 bases, with 10 bases between them. This CDR3 contains 14 residues. The CDR3 is CASRYEYGANVLTF. As DNA, the CDR3 is TGTGCCAGCAGATATGAATACGGGGCCAACGTCCTGACTTTC.

The rearrangement joins TRBV11-2 to TRBJ2-7; 7 nucleotides match TRBD1. Germline V gives CDR1 SGHAT, CDR2 FQNNGV. The CDR3 is made up of 16 amino acids. V lost 5 bases, J lost 3 bases, and 13 bases stayed unmatched. CDR3 sequence: CASSPLSRQGNYEQYF. The CDR3 DNA follows: TGTGCCAGCAGCCCATTATCCCGACAGGGTAACTACGAGCAGTACTTC.

The chain employs TRBV29-1 and TRBJ2-7; tentatively, D is TRBD1 (6 bases). This CDR3 is 14 amino acids long. Trimming took off 6 bases at V and 0 bases at J, with 15 bases between the two ends. The germline V gene has CDR1 SQVTM and CDR2 ANQGSEA. The CDR3 is CSVKQGSSSYEQYF. The CDR3 coding sequence is TGCAGCGTAAAACAGGGAAGTAGCTCCTACGAGCAGTACTTC.

The sample holds a few counts of this clonotype. The chain links TRBV7-8 to TRBJ2-7, with D unclear. This CDR3 contains 12 residues. V lost 4 bases to trimming and J lost 6 bases, with 10 bases between them. Germline V lookup: CDR1 SGHVS, CDR2 FQNEAQ. CDR3 loop: CASSSVGVEQYF. The CDR3 region has the DNA TGTGCCAGCAGCTCCGTGGGCGTCGAGCAGTACTTC.

This clonotype has more than one count but fewer than ten. V is TRBV5-1 and J is TRBJ1-4; possibly TRBD1 for D (5 bases). The V gene lost 4 bases and the J gene lost 2 bases, with 12 bases spanning the gap. This CDR3 is 15 amino acids long. Germline CDR1 and CDR2: SGHRS and YFSETQ. The chain's CDR3 is CASSASGTTNEKLFF. DNA for the CDR3: TGCGCCAGCAGCGCGTCCGGGACGACTAATGAAAAACTGTTTTTT.

This clonotype was recorded at least ten times. The chain recombines TRBV6-2 or TRBV6-3 with TRBJ1-1; D ambiguous. Germline-derived CDR1 and CDR2 are MNHEY and SVGEGT. The CDR3 is made up of 13 amino acids. Trimming shortened V by 5 bases and J by 7 bases, and 14 bases separated the two germline ends. The CDR3 DNA reads TGTGCCAGCAGTCGTCCCGGACCGGTTGAAGCTTTCTTT. It yields the protein CASSRPGPVEAFF.

The sample holds a few counts of this clonotype. J is TRBJ2-1 and V is TRBV6-2 or TRBV6-3, with D possibly TRBD2 on 5 matching bases. Germline loops: CDR1 MNHEY, CDR2 SVGEGT. This CDR3 has 15 amino acids. V lost 4 bases, J lost 10 bases, and 20 bases lay in between. CDR3 sequence (DNA): TGTGCCAGCAGTTTCCCGGGGTACCTTTTAGGGGAGCAGTTCTTC. Protein sequence: CASSFPGYLLGEQFF.

This clonotype showed up just a few times. The rearrangement uses TRBV19 and TRBJ2-1; D call uncertain. The CDR3 sequence is 12 residues long. Trimming left V 4 bases short and J 5 bases short, with 6 bases between. Germline V gene sequence: CDR1 LNHDA, CDR2 SQIVND (reference sequence). CDR3 DNA: TGTGCCAGTAGTAGGAGAAACAATGAGCAGTTCTTC. Its translation is CASSRRNNEQFF.

This clonotype was found many times. The J gene is TRBJ2-1, the V gene TRBV29-1, with 15 bases lining up with TRBD2. There are 14 residues in the CDR3. The germline V gene encodes CDR1 SQVTM and CDR2 ANQGSEA. J was trimmed by 7 bases and V by 4 bases; bases with no gene match: 2. The CDR3 DNA reads as TGCAGCGTTGCCGGGACTAGCGGGGGGAATGAGCAGTTCTTC. Amino acids: CSVAGTSGGNEQFF.

In regard to this clonotype: The missing conserved phenylalanine or tryptophan at the end of this CDR3 makes a read error likely. This sequence joins TRBV10-3 and TRBJ2-2; 15 bases line up with TRBD2. The V gene end was trimmed by 9 bases and the J gene end by 5 bases; junction bases not matched to a gene: 1. Germline V gene data show CDR1 as ENHRY and CDR2 as SYGVKD. The length of the CDR3 is 14 residues. The CDR3 nucleotides read TGTGCCATGGGACTAGCGGGAGGTACCGGGGAGCTGTTTTGT. This codes for CAMGLAGGTGELFC.

The chain has TRBV20-1 and TRBJ2-3; a possible D gene is TRBD2 (6 bases). Trimming cost V 3 bases and J 11 bases, with 9 bases left between them. The germline gives CDR1 DFQATT, CDR2 SNEGSKA (reference sequence). The CDR3 is 10 residues long. The CDR3 nucleotides are TGCAGTGCTAGGTGGGGGGAGCAGTATTTT. Encoded protein: CSARWGEQYF.